Shown below are 22 T cell receptor beta chains from a single sample sequenced in a study of blood T cell repertoires in COVID-19. Assay used: immunoSEQ multiplex PCR; TCRdb lists only in-frame clones, some missing. The repertoire has approximately 270,000 clones, roughly 91% of them found once; the top ten carry roughly 0.8%. Sequencing input: peripheral blood. Source of these receptors: a young man with acute or convalescent COVID-19.

The rearrangement joins TRBV27 to TRBJ2-7; TRBD1 matches at 9 bases. Germline V gene data show CDR1 as MNHEY and CDR2 as SMNVEV (reference sequence). This CDR3 region has 14 residues. The V and J ends lost 5 bases and 4 bases, in that order; junction bases with no gene match: 6. The CDR3 loop reads CASSPTGGIYEQYF. The CDR3 nucleotides read TGTGCCAGCAGTCCCACAGGGGGCATTTACGAGCAGTACTTC.

The rearrangement uses TRBV13 and TRBJ1-4; possible D gene TRBD1, 6 bases. Per the germline V gene, CDR1 is PRHDT and CDR2 is FYEKMQ (reference sequence). V lost 0 bases and J 10 bases, leaving 12 bases between the germline ends. The CDR3 consists of 14 residues. The CDR3 loop is CASSLGLQGRKLFF. The DNA of the CDR3 is TGTGCCAGCAGCTTAGGCCTACAGGGTCGAAAACTGTTTTTT. The full variable domain, its missing parts supplied by reference TRBV13 and TRBJ1-4, is AAGVIQSPRHLIKEKRETATLKCYPIPRHDTVYWYQQGPGQDPQFLISFYEKMQSDKGSIPDRFSAQQFSDYHSELNMSSLELGDSALYFCASSLGLQGRKLFFGSGTQLSVL.

This clone occurred once. The CDR3 DNA reads TGTGCCAGCTCACCACGCGTGAGCTCCTACAATGAGCAGTTCTTC. Amino acid sequence: CASSPRVSSYNEQFF. The rearrangement uses TRBV18 and TRBJ2-1; D is unresolved. Trimming removed 1 base at V and 0 bases at J, with 7 bases between. CDR3 length: 15 residues. Germline-derived CDR1 and CDR2 are KGHSH and LQKENI.

Details on this clone: The sample carries other DNA sequences with the same CDR3. The chain couples TRBV20-1 to TRBJ1-1; D not resolved. Germline V gives CDR1 DFQATT, CDR2 SNEGSKA (reference sequence). This CDR3 has 11 amino acids. V dropped 5 bases and J dropped 1 base, with 5 bases sitting between them. CDR3 residues: CSAAGNTEAFF. The CDR3 DNA sequence: TGCAGTGCTGCAGGGAACACTGAAGCTTTCTTT.

The chain has TRBV28 and TRBJ2-2, with 7 bases lining up with TRBD1. The CDR3 length is 15 residues. V gave up 5 bases and J gave up 9 bases; unmatched junction bases: 12. From germline, CDR1 is MDHEN and CDR2 SYDVKM. In nucleotides, the CDR3 is TGTGCCAGCAGTGAGGTTACAGGGGCCCCAAGGGAGCTGTTTTTT. Protein sequence: CASSEVTGAPRELFF.

The chain carries TRBV14 and TRBJ2-6; D gene ambiguous. Trimming shortened V by 5 bases and J by 2 bases, and 10 bases separated the two germline ends. Looked up from germline, CDR1 is SGHDN and CDR2 is FVKESK. The CDR3 loop spans 15 amino acids. For the CDR3, the DNA is TGTGCCAGCAGCAACTATGGCGCTGGGGCCAACGTCCTGACTTTC. Translation: CASSNYGAGANVLTF. Full variable domain (missing parts from reference TRBV14 and TRBJ2-6): EAGVTQFPSHSVIEKGQTVTLRCDPISGHDNLYWYRRVMGKEIKFLLHFVKESKQDESGMPNNRFLAERTGGTYSTLKVQPAELEDSGVYFCASSNYGAGANVLTFGAGSRLTVL.

This rearrangement joins TRBV5-4 to TRBJ2-7; TRBD1 might be the D (6 bases). Trimming shortened V by 0 bases and J by 1 base, and 11 bases separated the two germline ends. The CDR3 contains 15 residues. The germline CDR1 and CDR2 sequences are SGHNT and YYREEE (reference sequence). The CDR3 DNA sequence: TGTGCCAGCAGCTTGGAGGCAGGGGTTTCCTACGAGCAGTACTTC. This encodes CASSLEAGVSYEQYF.

The chain employs TRBV7-6 and TRBJ1-3; TRBD1 matches at 8 bases. Trimming at V came to 5 bases and at J to 3 bases, leaving 12 bases not matched to a gene. This CDR3 region has 17 residues. Germline CDR1 reads SGHVS; CDR2 reads FNYEAQ. The CDR3 nucleotides are TGTGCCAGCAGCACCTTCGGCCAGGGGGCGAATGGAAACACCATATATTTT. Amino acid sequence: CASSTFGQGANGNTIYF.

The chain employs TRBV30 and TRBJ1-6; no reliable D call. Germline CDR1 reads GTSNPN; CDR2 reads SVGIG (reference sequence). The CDR3 is 11 residues long. Deletions cut 5 bases from V and 7 bases from J, with 6 bases between. The CDR3 spells CAWGQNSPLHF. The DNA for the CDR3 is TGTGCCTGGGGTCAAAATTCACCCCTCCACTTT. The full variable domain, in which reference TRBV30 and TRBJ1-6 provide the parts outside the CDR3, is SQTIHQWPATLVQPVGSPLSLECTVEGTSNPNLYWYRQAAGRGLQLLFYSVGIGQISSEVPQNLSASRPQDRQFILSSKKLLLSDSGFYLCAWGQNSPLHFGNGTRLTVT.

This clone has a handful of counts. The rearrangement links TRBV9 to TRBJ1-2, with D tentatively TRBD1 (5 bases). V was cut by 3 bases and J by 5 bases, with 14 bases left in between. CDR1 and CDR2 (germline): SGDLS, YYNGEE. This CDR3 has 14 residues. CDR3 nucleotide sequence: TGTGCCAGCAGCGCGGGGCCAGGGAGGTATGGCTACACCTTC. Protein product: CASSAGPGRYGYTF. Full variable domain (missing parts from reference TRBV9 and TRBJ1-2): DSGVTQTPKHLITATGQRVTLRCSPRSGDLSVYWYQQSLDQGLQFLIQYYNGEERAKGNILERFSAQQFPDLHSELNLSSLELGDSALYFCASSAGPGRYGYTFGSGTRLTVV.

The CDR3 sequence: CASILGVAGGLQETQYF. The CDR3 DNA reads as TGTGCCAGCATCCTAGGGGTAGCGGGGGGCCTCCAAGAGACCCAGTACTTC. The rearrangement joins TRBV2 to TRBJ2-5, with 10 positions matching TRBD2. This CDR3 region has 17 residues. Germline CDR1 reads SNHLY; CDR2 reads FYNNEI. V was pared by 7 bases and J by 1 base, with 12 bases of the junction left unmatched.

In nucleotides, the CDR3 is TGTGCCAGCAGCCTACGACTCCAAACCACTTCCTACAATGAGCAGTTCTTC. Encoded protein: CASSLRLQTTSYNEQFF. The rearrangement joins TRBV5-6 to TRBJ2-1; no clear D. V was trimmed by 4 bases and J by 1 base, leaving 18 bases between them. The CDR3 runs to 17 residues. Germline V gene data show CDR1 as SGHDT and CDR2 as YYEEEE.

The chain is built from TRBV15 and TRBJ2-2; TRBD1 matches at 9 bases. With V trimmed by 2 bases and J by 8 bases, 6 bases remained unmatched. Germline CDR1 is LNHNV and CDR2 is YYDKDF (reference sequence). The CDR3 runs to 15 residues. In nucleotides, the CDR3 is TGTGCCACCAGCAGAAAAACAGGGGGCTTGGGGGAGCTGTTTTTT. It codes for CATSRKTGGLGELFF.

The DNA for the CDR3 is TGTGCCTGGAGTCAGAGTTGGGGAGCTGGAAACACCATATATTTT. It codes for CAWSQSWGAGNTIYF. This rearrangement joins TRBV30 to TRBJ1-3, with unresolved D. Germline V gives CDR1 GTSNPN, CDR2 SVGIG (reference sequence). There are 15 residues in the CDR3. Trimming took 2 bases from V and 2 from J, leaving 13 bases between them.

This chain connects TRBV18 to TRBJ1-4; 7 bases map to TRBD1. The CDR3 consists of 15 residues. With V trimmed by 8 bases and J by 6 bases, 12 bases remained unmatched. Looked up from germline, CDR1 is KGHSH and CDR2 is LQKENI. The CDR3 here is CASATQRGQDEKLFF. The CDR3 coding sequence is TGTGCCAGCGCAACCCAAAGGGGGCAAGATGAAAAACTGTTTTTT.

Only a few counts were recorded for this clone. The rearrangement links TRBV27 to TRBJ1-3, with D tentatively TRBD1 (6 bases). CDR3 length: 14 residues. Trimming stripped 2 bases from V and 4 bases from J, with 9 bases between. Germline V gives CDR1 MNHEY, CDR2 SMNVEV (reference sequence). The CDR3 sequence is CASSLSGGGNTIYF. CDR3 sequence (DNA): TGTGCCAGCAGTTTAAGCGGGGGCGGAAACACCATATATTTT.

A few counts support this clone. J is TRBJ2-1 and V is TRBV3-1 (or the pseudogene TRBV3-2); a possible D gene is TRBD1 (5 bases). From germline, CDR1 is LGHDT and CDR2 YNNKEL (reference sequence). Trimming pared 1 base from V and 0 bases from J, leaving 19 bases between. The CDR3 runs 19 residues. CDR3 nucleotide sequence: TGTGCCAGCAGCCAAGTTGAAATTAGGGGCTTTAGCTCCTACAATGAGCAGTTCTTC. Protein sequence: CASSQVEIRGFSSYNEQFF.

This chain links TRBV19 with TRBJ2-3; 7 bases fit TRBD2. Germline V gene data show CDR1 as LNHDA and CDR2 as SQIVND (reference sequence). Losses at the gene ends were 5 bases for V and 0 bases for J; bases not matched to a gene: 5. The CDR3 has 15 residues. CDR3 protein: CASSVSGVSTDTQYF. The DNA of the CDR3 is TGTGCCAGTAGTGTGAGCGGGGTCAGCACAGATACGCAGTATTTT.

This clone was recorded once. The CDR3: CASTSSGNTIYF. CDR3 nucleotide sequence: TGTGCCAGCACGAGCTCTGGAAACACCATATATTTT. The chain is built from TRBV27 and TRBJ1-3; D gene uncertain. V lost 7 bases, J lost 0 bases, and 4 bases lay in between. This CDR3 region has 12 residues. Germline V CDR1 and CDR2: MNHEY, SMNVEV (reference sequence).

The chain recombines TRBV2 with TRBJ2-4, with a possible D match to TRBD2 (6 bases). V dropped 2 bases and J dropped 5 bases, with 13 bases sitting between them. The CDR3 has 15 amino acids. From germline, CDR1 is SNHLY and CDR2 FYNNEI. As DNA, the CDR3 is TGTGCCAGCAGTGAATTTGCGGGACGTGAAAACATTCAGTACTTC. Its translation is CASSEFAGRENIQYF.

V usage is TRBV6-5 and J usage is TRBJ1-1; 8 bases are shared with TRBD1. Germline values: CDR1 MNHEY, CDR2 SVGAGI. Losses at the gene ends were 7 bases for V and 0 bases for J; bases not matched to a gene: 7. CDR3 length: 15 residues. The CDR3 DNA follows: TGTGCCAGCACCCTGGAGGGACAGGTGAACACTGAAGCTTTCTTT. Amino acid sequence: CASTLEGQVNTEAFF.

The chain has TRBV5-1 and TRBJ1-3; D is perhaps TRBD1 (5 bases). Between the trimmed V and J ends, which lost 4 bases and 4 bases, there was a span of 18 bases. The CDR3 loop spans 16 amino acids. From germline, CDR1 is SGHRS and CDR2 YFSETQ. The CDR3, as DNA: TGCGCCAGCAGCCGGGAGACAGTTGGGTCCGGAAACACCATATATTTT. Amino acids: CASSRETVGSGNTIYF.